These 7 T cell receptor beta chains share one sample of origin, sequenced in a study of metastatic and nonmetastatic thyroid tumors (TCRdb year 2020). No patient had received any treatment before thyroid surgery. The library came from PCR. Instrument used: Illumina HiSeq 4000. The public reads were reanalyzed by TCRdb: fastp trimming at Q25, MiXCR alignment, in-frame beta chains only. The sample records about 4,500 clones, more than 25% of which are singletons. The top ten constitute 16% of the sample. The sequencing input was adjacent normal tissue. The receptors derive from a male donor with papillary thyroid cancer or a benign thyroid nodule (not recorded which). Some clones in this sample may be carry-over from other donors' samples.

This clone was seen ten or more times. Given the absence of the conserved phenylalanine or tryptophan at the CDR3 end, a read error is likely. No DNA is shown, since the ends of the CDR3 on it are uncertain; the CDR3 is the one TCRdb lists. J is TRBJ1-6 and V is TRBV7-2. Germline assignment: CDR1 SGHTA and CDR2 FQGNSA. The CDR3 length is 8 residues, termini included. This CDR3 reads CASSLASG.

This clone came up a few times. V and J are TRBV2 and TRBJ2-1, with D possibly matching TRBD2 (5 bases). CDR1 is SNHLY, CDR2 FYNNEI, per germline. The ends were cut back, 3 bases at V and 5 bases at J, with 11 bases in the middle. CDR3 length: 14 amino acids. The CDR3 sequence: CASSDSRGNNEQFF. In DNA, the CDR3 is TGTGCCAGCAGTGATAGCCGGGGTAACAATGAGCAGTTCTTC.

The chain employs TRBV28 and TRBJ2-7; 12 bases agree with TRBD2. The CDR3 is made up of 16 amino acids. V trimming: 4 bases; J trimming: 5 bases; junction bases outside the gene matches: 9. Germline values: CDR1 MDHEN, CDR2 SYDVKM. This chain's CDR3 is CASSSPRTSGINEQYF. For the CDR3, the DNA is TGTGCCAGCAGTTCCCCGAGGACTAGCGGGATAAACGAGCAGTACTTC.

This clone rates as large (0.1 to 1%). The CDR3 nucleotides read TGTGCCAGCCGGGACGTTCCGAATTACGAGCAGTACTTC. Protein product: CASRDVPNYEQYF. The chain recombines TRBV6-1 with TRBJ2-7; D is possibly TRBD1 or TRBD2 (5 bases each). The CDR3 is 13 residues long. V shed 8 bases and J shed 4 bases, with 15 bases lying between them. The germline CDR1 and CDR2 sequences are MNHNS and SASEGT.

Here the CDR3 reads CASSPQGLAGVYTGELFF. CDR3 nucleotide sequence: TGTGCCAGCAGCCCCCAGGGACTAGCGGGGGTATACACCGGGGAGCTGTTTTTT. The V gene is TRBV11-2, the J gene TRBJ2-2; TRBD2 aligns across 14 bases. The V and J ends lost 5 bases and 3 bases, in that order; junction bases with no gene match: 8. Germline V CDR1 and CDR2: SGHAT, FQNNGV. The CDR3 has 18 residues. Based on the CDR3 plus reference TRBV11-2 and TRBJ2-2, the full variable domain is EAGVAQSPRYKIIEKRQSVAFWCNPISGHATLYWYQQILGQGPKLLIQFQNNGVVDDSQLPKDRFSAERLKGVDSTLKIQPAKLEDSAVYLCASSPQGLAGVYTGELFFGEGSRLTVL.

On this clone: One end of the junction fails to match germline, which may point to a read error. This rearrangement joins TRBV30 to TRBJ2-7; possibly TRBD1 or TRBD2 for D (6 bases each). The CDR3 totals 14 residues. Germline assignment: CDR1 GTSNPN and CDR2 SVGIG (reference sequence). The CDR3 bases are TGTGCTTGGAATTGGGGGGCCCACTCCTACGAGCAGTACTTC. Protein product: CAWNWGAHSYEQYF. Full variable domain (missing parts from reference TRBV30 and TRBJ2-7): SQTIHQWPATLVQPVGSPLSLECTVEGTSNPNLYWYRQAAGRGLQLLFYSVGIGQISSEVPQNLSASRPQDRQFILSSKKLLLSDSGFYLCAWNWGAHSYEQYFGPGTRLTVT.

This clone appeared a few times. This rearrangement joins TRBV7-9 to TRBJ2-7, with 7 bases matching TRBD2. Trimming removed 3 bases from V and 3 bases from J; junction bases left unmatched: 2. The CDR3 spans 13 residues. Germline V gives CDR1 SEHNR, CDR2 FQNEAQ (reference sequence). In nucleotides, the CDR3 is TGTGCCAGCAGCTTGGGCGGGGGCTACGAGCAGTACTTC. Residues: CASSLGGGYEQYF.